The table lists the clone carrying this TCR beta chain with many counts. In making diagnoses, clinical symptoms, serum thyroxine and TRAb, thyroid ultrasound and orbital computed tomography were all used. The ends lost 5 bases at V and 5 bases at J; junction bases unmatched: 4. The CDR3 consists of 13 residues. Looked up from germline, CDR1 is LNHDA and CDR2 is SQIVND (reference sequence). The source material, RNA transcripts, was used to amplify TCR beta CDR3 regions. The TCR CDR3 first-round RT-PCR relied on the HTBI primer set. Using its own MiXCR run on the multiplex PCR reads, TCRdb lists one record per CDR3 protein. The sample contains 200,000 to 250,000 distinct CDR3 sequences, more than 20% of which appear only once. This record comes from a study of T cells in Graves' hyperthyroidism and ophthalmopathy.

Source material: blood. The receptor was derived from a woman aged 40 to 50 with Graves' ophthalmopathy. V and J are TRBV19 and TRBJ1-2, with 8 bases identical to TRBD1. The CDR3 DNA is TGTGCCAGTAGTTTCACAGGGGGTTATGGCTACACCTTC. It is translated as CASSFTGGYGYTF.